This T cell receptor beta chain appears in the sequencing data of a study of regulatory T cells in long-lasting Graves disease. Study outcomes and limitations: Favored usage of TRBV28, TRBJ1-2 and TRBJ2-5 was recorded in persistent disease.

In regard to this clonotype: Its antigen is undetermined.

Germline values: CDR1 LNHNV, CDR2 YYDKDF (reference sequence). There are 16 residues in the CDR3. Trimming removed 0 bases from V and 3 bases from J, with 12 bases in between. According to the study, TCR beta libraries were built with iRepertoire HTBI primers and CDR3-region Arm-PCR. TCRdb reprocessed the multiplex PCR reads via MiXCR and lists one record per CDR3 protein. The profile shows almost 350,000 distinct CDR3 sequences, 20% of them singletons. Time point specified: persistent/refractory GD, antithyroid drugs over 5 years with positive TRAb. PBMCs were the source of the RNA used for TCR sequencing. Graves' disease diagnosis followed American Thyroid Association guidelines. It was an endocrinology department in Xi'an, China, that provided the patients. The peripheral blood volume drawn was approximately 9.5 milliliters, and it was collected into EDTA tubes.

The chain links TRBV15 to TRBJ2-4; maybe TRBD2 (6 bases). The material sequenced was peripheral blood mononuclear cells (PBMCs), taken when the disease was refractory, from a patient treated with antithyroid drugs. The sequence was obtained from a female donor with Graves disease. In DNA form, the CDR3 reads TGTGCCACCAGCAGAGAACGGGAGACAGTCAAAAACATTCAGTACTTC. As protein: CATSRERETVKNIQYF.